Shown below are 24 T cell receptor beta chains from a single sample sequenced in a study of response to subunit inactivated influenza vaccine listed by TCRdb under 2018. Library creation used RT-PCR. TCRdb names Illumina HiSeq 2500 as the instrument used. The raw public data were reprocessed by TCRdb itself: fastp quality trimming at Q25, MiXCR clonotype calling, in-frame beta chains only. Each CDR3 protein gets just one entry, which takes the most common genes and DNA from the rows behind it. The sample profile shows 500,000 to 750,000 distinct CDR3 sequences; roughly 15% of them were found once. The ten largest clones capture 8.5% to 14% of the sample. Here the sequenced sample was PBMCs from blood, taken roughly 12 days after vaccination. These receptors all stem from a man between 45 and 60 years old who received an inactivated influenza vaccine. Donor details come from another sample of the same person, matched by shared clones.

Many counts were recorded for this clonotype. CDR3 amino acids: CATSRENNEQFF. DNA for the CDR3: TGTGCCACCAGCAGAGAAAACAATGAGCAGTTCTTC. The rearrangement joins TRBV15 to TRBJ2-1, with unresolved D. The germline V and J ends were trimmed by 0 bases and 5 bases, with 2 bases remaining between them. CDR1 LNHNV and CDR2 YYDKDF come from the germline V gene (reference sequence). This CDR3 spans 12 amino acids.

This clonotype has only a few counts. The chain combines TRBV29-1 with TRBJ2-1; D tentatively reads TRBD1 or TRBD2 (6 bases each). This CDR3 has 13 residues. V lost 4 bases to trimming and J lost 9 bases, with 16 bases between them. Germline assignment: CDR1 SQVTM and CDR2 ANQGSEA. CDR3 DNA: TGCAGCGTTGCCCAGGGGAGGTGGGGTGAGCAGTTCTTC. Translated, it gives CSVAQGRWGEQFF.

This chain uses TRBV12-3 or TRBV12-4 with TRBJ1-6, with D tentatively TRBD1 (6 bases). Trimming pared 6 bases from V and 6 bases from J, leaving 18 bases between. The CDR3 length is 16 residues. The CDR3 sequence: CASSPRTASTNSPLHF. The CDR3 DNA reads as TGTGCCAGCAGCCCGAGGACAGCATCGACTAATTCACCCCTCCACTTT.

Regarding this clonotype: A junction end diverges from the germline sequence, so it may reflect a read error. The CDR3 nucleotides are TGTGCCAGCAGTTTAACAGGAATCTCCTACGGGCAGTACTTC. Its protein is CASSLTGISYGQYF. The chain joins TRBV12-3 or TRBV12-4 to TRBJ2-7; weak D call: TRBD1 (5 bases). This CDR3 comprises 14 residues.

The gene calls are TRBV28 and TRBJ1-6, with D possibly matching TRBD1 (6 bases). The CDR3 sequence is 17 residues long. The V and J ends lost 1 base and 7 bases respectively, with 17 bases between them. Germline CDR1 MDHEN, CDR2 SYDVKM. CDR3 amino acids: CASSLLSPQDRNSPLHF. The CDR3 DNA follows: TGTGCCAGCAGTTTATTGTCCCCCCAGGACAGAAATTCACCCCTCCACTTT.

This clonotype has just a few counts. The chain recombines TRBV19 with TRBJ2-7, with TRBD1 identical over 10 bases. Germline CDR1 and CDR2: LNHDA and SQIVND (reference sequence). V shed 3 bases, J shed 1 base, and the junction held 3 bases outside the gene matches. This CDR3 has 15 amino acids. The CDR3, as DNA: TGTGCCAGTAGTATTCGGACAGGGGGGTCCTACGAGCAGTACTTC. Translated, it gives CASSIRTGGSYEQYF.

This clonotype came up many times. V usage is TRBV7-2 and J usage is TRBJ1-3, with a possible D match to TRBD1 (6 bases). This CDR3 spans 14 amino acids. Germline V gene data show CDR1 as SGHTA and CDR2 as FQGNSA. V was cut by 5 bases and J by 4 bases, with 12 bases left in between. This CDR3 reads CASSPGVAGNTIYF. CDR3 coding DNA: TGTGCCAGCAGCCCAGGGGTAGCAGGAAACACCATATATTTT.

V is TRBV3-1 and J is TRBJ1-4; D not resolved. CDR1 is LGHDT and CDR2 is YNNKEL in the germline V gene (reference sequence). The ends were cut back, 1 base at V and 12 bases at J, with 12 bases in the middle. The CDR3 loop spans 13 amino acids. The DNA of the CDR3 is TGTGCCAGCAGCCAAGCTTCGGCGTTAGAACTGTTTTTT. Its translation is CASSQASALELFF.

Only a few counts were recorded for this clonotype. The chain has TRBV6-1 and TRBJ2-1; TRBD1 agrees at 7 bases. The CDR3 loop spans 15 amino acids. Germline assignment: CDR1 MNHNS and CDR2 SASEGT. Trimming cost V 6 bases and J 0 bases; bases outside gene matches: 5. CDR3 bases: TGTGCCAGCAGCCAGGGACAGCGCTCCTACAATGAGCAGTTCTTC. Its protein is CASSQGQRSYNEQFF.

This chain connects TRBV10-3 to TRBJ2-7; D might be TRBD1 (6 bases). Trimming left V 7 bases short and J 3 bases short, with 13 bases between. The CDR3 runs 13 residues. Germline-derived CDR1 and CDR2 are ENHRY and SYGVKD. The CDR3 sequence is CAITSGQHYEQYF. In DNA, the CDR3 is TGTGCCATCACCTCCGGACAGCACTACGAGCAGTACTTC.

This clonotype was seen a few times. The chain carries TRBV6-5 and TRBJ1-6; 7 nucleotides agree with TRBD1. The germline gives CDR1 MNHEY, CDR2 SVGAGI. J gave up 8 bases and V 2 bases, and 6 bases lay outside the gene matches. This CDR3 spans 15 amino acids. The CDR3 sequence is CASSYQTGLDSPLHF. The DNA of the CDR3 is TGTGCCAGCAGTTACCAGACAGGGTTGGATTCACCCCTCCACTTT.

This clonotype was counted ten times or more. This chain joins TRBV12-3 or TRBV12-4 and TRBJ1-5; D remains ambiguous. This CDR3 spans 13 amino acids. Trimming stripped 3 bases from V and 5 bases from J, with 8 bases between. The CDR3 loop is CASSLAPHQPQHF. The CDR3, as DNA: TGTGCCAGCAGTTTGGCGCCCCATCAGCCCCAGCATTTT.

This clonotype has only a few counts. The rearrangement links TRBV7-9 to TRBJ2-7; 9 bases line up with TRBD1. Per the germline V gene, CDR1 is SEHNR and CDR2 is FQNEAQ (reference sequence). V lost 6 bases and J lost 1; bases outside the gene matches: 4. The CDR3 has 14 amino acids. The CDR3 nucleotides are TGTGCCAGCAGATCCGGGACAGGGTCCTACGAGCAGTACTTC. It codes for CASRSGTGSYEQYF.

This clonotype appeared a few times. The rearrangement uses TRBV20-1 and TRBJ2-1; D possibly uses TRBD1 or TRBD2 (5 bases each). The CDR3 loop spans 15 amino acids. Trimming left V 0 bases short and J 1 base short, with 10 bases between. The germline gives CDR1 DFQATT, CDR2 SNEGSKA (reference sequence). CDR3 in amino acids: CSARDLRGSYNEQFF. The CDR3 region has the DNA TGCAGTGCTAGAGATTTGAGGGGTTCCTACAATGAGCAGTTCTTC.

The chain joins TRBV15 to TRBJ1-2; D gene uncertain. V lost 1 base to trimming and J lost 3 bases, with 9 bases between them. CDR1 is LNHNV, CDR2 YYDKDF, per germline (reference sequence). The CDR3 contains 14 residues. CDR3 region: CATSRVGSYYGYTF. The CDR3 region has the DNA TGTGCCACCAGCAGAGTTGGCAGCTACTATGGCTACACCTTC.

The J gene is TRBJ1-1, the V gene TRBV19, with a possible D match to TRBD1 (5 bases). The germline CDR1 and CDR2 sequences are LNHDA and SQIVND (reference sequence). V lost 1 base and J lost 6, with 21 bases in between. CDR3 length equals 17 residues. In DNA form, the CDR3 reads TGTGCCAGTAGTATAGGGAGCGGGGCCCCCGGCCCGGCTGAAGCTTTCTTT. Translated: CASSIGSGAPGPAEAFF.

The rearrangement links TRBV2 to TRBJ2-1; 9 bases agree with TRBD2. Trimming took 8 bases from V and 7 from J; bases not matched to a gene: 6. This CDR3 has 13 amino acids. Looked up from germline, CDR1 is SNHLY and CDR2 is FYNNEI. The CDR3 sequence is CASAPSGNNEQFF. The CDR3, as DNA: TGTGCCAGCGCCCCTAGCGGGAATAATGAGCAGTTCTTC.

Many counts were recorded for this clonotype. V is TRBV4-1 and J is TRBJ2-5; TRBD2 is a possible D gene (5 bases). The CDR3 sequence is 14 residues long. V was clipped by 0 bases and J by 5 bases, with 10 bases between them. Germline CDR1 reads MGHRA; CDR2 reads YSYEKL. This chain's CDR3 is CASSQEDFGETQYF. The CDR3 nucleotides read TGCGCCAGCAGCCAAGAGGACTTTGGCGAGACCCAGTACTTC.

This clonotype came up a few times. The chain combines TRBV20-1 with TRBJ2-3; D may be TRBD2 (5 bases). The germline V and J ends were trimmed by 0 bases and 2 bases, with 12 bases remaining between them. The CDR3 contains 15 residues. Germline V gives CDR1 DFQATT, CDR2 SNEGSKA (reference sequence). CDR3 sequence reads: CSARDPKRNTDTQYF. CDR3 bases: TGCAGTGCTAGAGATCCCAAGCGGAACACAGATACGCAGTATTTT.

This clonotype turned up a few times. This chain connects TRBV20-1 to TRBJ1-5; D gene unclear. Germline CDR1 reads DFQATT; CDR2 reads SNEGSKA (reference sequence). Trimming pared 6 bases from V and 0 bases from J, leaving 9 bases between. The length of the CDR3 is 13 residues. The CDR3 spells CSADGDSNQPQHF. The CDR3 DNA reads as TGCAGTGCAGACGGGGATAGCAATCAGCCCCAGCATTTT.

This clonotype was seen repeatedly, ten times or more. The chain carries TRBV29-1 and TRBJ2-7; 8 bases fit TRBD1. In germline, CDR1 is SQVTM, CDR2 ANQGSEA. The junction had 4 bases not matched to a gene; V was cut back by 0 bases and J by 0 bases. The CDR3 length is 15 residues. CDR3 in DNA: TGCAGCGTTGAAGATATCAGGGGGCCCTCCTACGAGCAGTACTTC. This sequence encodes CSVEDIRGPSYEQYF.

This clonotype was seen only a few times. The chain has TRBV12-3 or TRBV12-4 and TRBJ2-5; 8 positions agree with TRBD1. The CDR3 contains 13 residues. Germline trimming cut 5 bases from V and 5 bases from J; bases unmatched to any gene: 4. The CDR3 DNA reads TGTGCCAGCAGTGCAGGGGGCTGGGAGACCCAGTACTTC. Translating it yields CASSAGGWETQYF.

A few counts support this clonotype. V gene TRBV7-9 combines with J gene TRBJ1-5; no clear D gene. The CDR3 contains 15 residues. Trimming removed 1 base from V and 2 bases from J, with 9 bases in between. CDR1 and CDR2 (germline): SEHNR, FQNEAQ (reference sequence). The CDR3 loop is CASSLGESGNQPQHF. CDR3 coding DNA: TGTGCCAGCAGCTTAGGAGAATCTGGCAATCAGCCCCAGCATTTT.

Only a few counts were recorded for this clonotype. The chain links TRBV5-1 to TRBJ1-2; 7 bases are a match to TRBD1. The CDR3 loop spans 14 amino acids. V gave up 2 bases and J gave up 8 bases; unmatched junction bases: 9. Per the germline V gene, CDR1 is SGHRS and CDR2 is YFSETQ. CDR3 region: CASSFRTGSTGYTF. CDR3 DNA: TGCGCCAGCAGCTTTCGGACAGGATCGACCGGCTACACCTTC.